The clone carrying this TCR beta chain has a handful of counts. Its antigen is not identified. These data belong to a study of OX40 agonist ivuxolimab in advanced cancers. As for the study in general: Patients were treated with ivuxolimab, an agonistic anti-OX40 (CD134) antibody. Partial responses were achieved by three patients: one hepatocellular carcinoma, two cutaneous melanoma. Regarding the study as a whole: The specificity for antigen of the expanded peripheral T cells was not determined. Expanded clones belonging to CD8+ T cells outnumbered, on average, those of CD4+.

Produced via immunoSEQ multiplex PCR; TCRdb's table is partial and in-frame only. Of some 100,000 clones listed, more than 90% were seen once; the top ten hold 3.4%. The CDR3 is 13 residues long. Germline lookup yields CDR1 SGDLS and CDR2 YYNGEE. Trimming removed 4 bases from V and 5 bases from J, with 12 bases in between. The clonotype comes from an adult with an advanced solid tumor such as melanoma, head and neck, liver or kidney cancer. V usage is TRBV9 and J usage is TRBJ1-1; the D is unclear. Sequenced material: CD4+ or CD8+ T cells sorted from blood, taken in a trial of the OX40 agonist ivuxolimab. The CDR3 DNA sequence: TGTGCCAGCAGCCCCCCCTACGGGACTGAAGCTTTCTTT. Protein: CASSPPYGTEAFF.